This note documents a single T cell receptor beta chain sequence. Its antigen remains unknown. The data were obtained in a study of chemoradiotherapy in HPV16-positive cancers. Study-level information: A couple of HPV16-positive patients' cells yielded candidate HPV-specific clones and common motifs. Study observations and caveats: Only a couple of HPV16-positive patients supplied the functional HPV-specificity definition. In HPV16-positive patients, HPV-responsive T-cell expansion tracked better recurrence-free survival. Non-HPV-specific T cells did not expand in tumors during treatment, whereas candidate HPV-specific clones and E7-related motifs did.

The J segment lost 6 bases and the V segment lost 1 base, leaving 6 bases of the junction unmatched. This CDR3 comprises 15 residues. Germline values: CDR1 SGHAT, CDR2 FQDESV (reference sequence). The repertoire was sequenced with immunoSEQ multiplex PCR; TCRdb's copy has only in-frame clones and lacks some. The sample records thousands of clones, 85% to 90% being singletons. This chain uses TRBV11-1 with TRBJ2-1; TRBD2 matches at 7 bases. Sequenced here: tumor tissue, sampled from a patient who underwent chemoradiotherapy. This receptor was obtained from a human donor with HPV-associated anogenital cancer. The CDR3 reads CASSLGGEGVNEQFF. The DNA of the CDR3 is TGTGCCAGCAGCTTAGGGGGGGAGGGTGTCAATGAGCAGTTCTTC. Looking up the rest from reference TRBV11-1 and TRBJ2-1 gives the full variable domain: EAEVAQSPRYKITEKSQAVAFWCDPISGHATLYWYRQILGQGPELLVQFQDESVVDDSQLPKDRFSAERLKGVDSTLKIQPAELGDSAMYLCASSLGGEGVNEQFFGPGTRLTVL.